Sequencing of this T cell receptor (beta chain) was carried out in a study of cytomegalovirus exposure and HLA in healthy donors. The PCR had 60 Vbeta and 13 Jbeta primers. Method: immunoSEQ multiplex PCR; TCRdb's copy keeps in-frame clones and lacks some. The data contain around 170,000 clones, around 86% of them singletons. The V gene lost 3 bases and the J gene lost 0 bases, with 9 bases spanning the gap. Per the germline V gene, CDR1 is GTSNPN and CDR2 is SVGIG (reference sequence). This CDR3 has 14 residues. The chain combines TRBV30 with TRBJ1-5; D is ambiguous. The receptor's source is a woman between 18 and 30 years old in good health and CMV-seronegative. Sequences were obtained from PBMCs. CDR3 amino acids: CAWREGNSNQPQHF. CDR3 in DNA: TGTGCCTGGAGGGAGGGTAATAGCAATCAGCCCCAGCATTTT.